This T cell receptor beta chain was identified in a study of blood T cells in healthy people across ages. About the research overall: Every two T cells gave about one barcoded beta molecule via template switching.

Primed by a sample-barcoded 5' primer and a J-beta primer mix, a second PCR proceeded for about 6 to 12 cycles. Via MiXCR, TCRdb re-called the 5' RACE reads, giving one row per CDR3 protein. In the table there are hundreds of thousands of distinct CDR3 sequences, 29% of which are singletons. Study-wide results and limits: Donor CMV status, an unknown factor, possibly confounded changes in expanded clonotypes.

CDR3 length: 16 amino acids. Trimming stripped 4 bases from V and 0 bases from J, with 12 bases between. Per germline, CDR1 SGHTA and CDR2 FQGNSA. The donors, all healthy, were Caucasians living in Russia, aged about 6 to 100. This clonotype was recorded a few times. Its target is not known. Sequences were obtained from blood. J is TRBJ1-4 and V is TRBV7-2; possible D gene TRBD1, 6 bases. This TCR was sampled from a woman aged 80 or over in good health. DNA for the CDR3: TGTGCCAGCAGCTCGAGGGGGGAAACAACTAATGAAAAACTGTTTTTT. This translates into CASSSRGETTNEKLFF.